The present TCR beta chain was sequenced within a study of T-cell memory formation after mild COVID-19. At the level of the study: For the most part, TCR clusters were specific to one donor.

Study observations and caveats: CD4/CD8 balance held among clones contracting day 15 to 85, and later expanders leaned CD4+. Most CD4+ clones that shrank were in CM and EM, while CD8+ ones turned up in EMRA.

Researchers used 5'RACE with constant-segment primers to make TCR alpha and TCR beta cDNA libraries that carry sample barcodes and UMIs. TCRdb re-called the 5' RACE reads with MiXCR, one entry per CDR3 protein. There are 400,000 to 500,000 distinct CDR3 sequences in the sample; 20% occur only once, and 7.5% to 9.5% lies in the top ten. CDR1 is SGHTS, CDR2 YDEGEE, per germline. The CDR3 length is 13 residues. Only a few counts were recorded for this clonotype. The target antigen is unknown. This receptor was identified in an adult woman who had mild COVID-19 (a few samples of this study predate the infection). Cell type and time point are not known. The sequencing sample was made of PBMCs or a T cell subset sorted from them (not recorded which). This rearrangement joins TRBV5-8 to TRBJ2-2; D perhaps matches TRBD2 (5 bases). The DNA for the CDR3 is TGTGGCGGGCAAGACCTATTGGCCGGGGAGCTGTTTTTT. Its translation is CGGQDLLAGELFF. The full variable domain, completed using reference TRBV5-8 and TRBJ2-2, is EAGVTQSPTHLIKTRGQQATLRCSPISGHTSVYWYQQALGLGLQFLLWYDEGEERNRGNFPPRFSGRQFPNYSSELNVNALELEDSALYLCGGQDLLAGELFFGEGSRLTVL.